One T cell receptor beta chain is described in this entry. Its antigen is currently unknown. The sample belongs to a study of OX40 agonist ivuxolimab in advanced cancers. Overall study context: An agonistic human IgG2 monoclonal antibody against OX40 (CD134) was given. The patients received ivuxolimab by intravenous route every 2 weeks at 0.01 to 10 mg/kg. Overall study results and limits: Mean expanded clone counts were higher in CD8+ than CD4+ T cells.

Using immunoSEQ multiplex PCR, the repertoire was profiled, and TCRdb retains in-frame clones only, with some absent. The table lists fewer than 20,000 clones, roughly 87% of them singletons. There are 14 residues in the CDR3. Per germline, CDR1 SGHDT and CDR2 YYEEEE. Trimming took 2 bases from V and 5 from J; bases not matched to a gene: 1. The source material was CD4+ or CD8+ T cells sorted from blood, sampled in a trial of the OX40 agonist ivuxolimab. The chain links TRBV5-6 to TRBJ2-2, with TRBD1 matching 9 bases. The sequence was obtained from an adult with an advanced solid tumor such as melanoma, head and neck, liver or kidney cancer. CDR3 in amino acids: CASSFGQGTGELFF. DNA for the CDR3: TGTGCCAGCAGCTTCGGACAGGGGACCGGGGAGCTGTTTTTT.